This passage covers 18 T cell receptor beta chains from one sample sequenced in a study of T-cell reconstitution after alpha-beta-depleted transplantation in children. Unique molecular identifiers were built into the TCRbeta library. One entry per CDR3 protein, called by TCRdb with MiXCR from the PCR reads. Here the sample spans some 550,000 distinct CDR3 sequences, under 30% being singletons. The material was PBMCs, mostly from graft donor cells, obtained 360 days after TCRalphabeta/CD19-depleted stem cell transplant. The source of these receptors is a boy under two years old who had a stem cell transplant for acute myeloid leukemia, so the T cells may come from the graft donor.

This sequence joins TRBV29-1 and TRBJ2-5; D possibly corresponds to TRBD1 (5 bases). The CDR3 spans 13 residues. V dropped 6 bases and J dropped 1 base, with 12 bases sitting between them. CDR1 and CDR2 from the germline V gene are SQVTM and ANQGSEA. CDR3 bases: TGCAGCGTGGACCAAGGGGCCCAAGAGACCCAGTACTTC. This codes for CSVDQGAQETQYF.

This clonotype was picked up a small number of times. The rearrangement uses TRBV25-1 and TRBJ1-3, with D unresolved. Germline V gene lookup returns CDR1 MGHDK and CDR2 SYGVNS. V gave up 2 bases and J gave up 0 bases, with 5 bases separating them. This CDR3 is 14 amino acids long. CDR3 region: CASSEGGSGNTIYF. CDR3 nucleotides: TGTGCCAGCAGTGAAGGAGGCTCTGGAAACACCATATATTTT.

The chain recombines TRBV20-1 with TRBJ1-2; no clear D gene. Trimming took off 1 base at V and 4 bases at J, with 7 bases between the two ends. The CDR3 contains 12 residues. Germline-derived CDR1 and CDR2 are DFQATT and SNEGSKA (reference sequence). CDR3 amino acids: CSARGATYGYTF. In DNA form, the CDR3 reads TGCAGTGCTAGAGGGGCGACCTATGGCTACACCTTC.

The chain links TRBV27 to TRBJ1-5, with D possibly TRBD1 on 5 matching bases. The germline gives CDR1 MNHEY, CDR2 SMNVEV (reference sequence). The CDR3 covers 13 residues. The V end was cut by 9 bases, the J end by 6 bases, with 15 bases between. The DNA of the CDR3 is TGTGCCAGTGGACACCCCGCGATTCAGCCCCAGCATTTT. Its translation is CASGHPAIQPQHF.

The V gene is TRBV7-6, the J gene TRBJ1-4; 7 positions agree with TRBD1. Germline CDR1 and CDR2: SGHVS and FNYEAQ. The CDR3 sequence is 16 residues long. Trimming took 1 base from V and 5 from J; bases not matched to a gene: 7. Here the CDR3 reads CASSLERDSRNEKLFF. CDR3 nucleotides: TGTGCCAGCAGCTTAGAGCGGGACAGCAGAAATGAAAAACTGTTTTTT. Combining the CDR3 with reference TRBV7-6 and TRBJ1-4 gives the whole variable domain GAGVSQSPRYKVTKRGQDVALRCDPISGHVSLYWYRQALGQGPEFLTYFNYEAQQDKSGLPNDRFSAERPEGSISTLTIQRTEQRDSAMYRCASSLERDSRNEKLFFGSGTQLSVL.

The rearrangement uses TRBV29-1 and TRBJ1-1, with TRBD1 as a possible D gene (5 bases). Looked up from germline, CDR1 is SQVTM and CDR2 is ANQGSEA. V dropped 6 bases and J dropped 5 bases, with 19 bases sitting between them. The CDR3 is 14 residues long. The CDR3 here is CSVGGRSKRTEAFF. For the CDR3, the DNA is TGCAGCGTCGGGGGAAGGTCGAAGCGTACTGAAGCTTTCTTT.

This clonotype was seen a handful of times. The chain is built from TRBV10-2 and TRBJ2-5, with D possibly matching TRBD1 (6 bases). This CDR3 contains 15 residues. Trimming cost V 11 bases and J 5 bases, with 24 bases left between them. Germline CDR1 WSHSY, CDR2 SAAADI. The CDR3 DNA sequence: TGCGCCGCAGCAAGGGACCAGGGGATGGGTGAGACCCAGTACTTC. This sequence encodes CAAARDQGMGETQYF.

The table lists this clonotype with many counts. J is TRBJ1-1 and V is TRBV5-1; D call uncertain. Looked up from germline, CDR1 is SGHRS and CDR2 is YFSETQ. The V gene lost 0 bases and the J gene lost 3 bases, with 6 bases spanning the gap. The length of the CDR3 is 13 residues. The DNA of the CDR3 is TGCGCCAGCAGCTTGGCCGTGGACACTGAAGCTTTCTTT. It encodes CASSLAVDTEAFF.

The chain has TRBV7-2 and TRBJ2-7; TRBD2 matches 8 bases. Per germline, CDR1 SGHTA and CDR2 FQGNSA. The length of the CDR3 is 15 residues. Losses at the gene ends were 3 bases for V and 2 bases for J; bases not matched to a gene: 6. This CDR3 is CASSLAGGSTYEQYV. CDR3 sequence (DNA): TGTGCCAGCAGCTTGGCGGGGGGCTCTACCTACGAGCAGTACGTC.

The J gene is TRBJ2-1, the V gene TRBV5-1; D is ambiguous. This CDR3 region has 15 residues. Trimming took off 2 bases at V and 3 bases at J, with 12 bases between the two ends. CDR1 SGHRS and CDR2 YFSETQ come from the germline V gene. Written as DNA, the CDR3 is TGCGCCAGCAGCTTAGCCGTCCTGAGCTACAATGAGCAGTTCTTC. This codes for CASSLAVLSYNEQFF.

This clonotype was seen at least ten times. The rearrangement joins TRBV12-3 or TRBV12-4 to TRBJ2-1, with 8 bases lining up with TRBD1. Losses at the gene ends were 0 bases for V and 0 bases for J; bases not matched to a gene: 7. The CDR3 length is 18 residues. This CDR3 reads CASSLARGQVGSYNEQFF. CDR3 coding DNA: TGTGCCAGCAGTTTAGCGCGGGGACAGGTCGGCTCCTACAATGAGCAGTTCTTC.

This clonotype was seen only a few times. J is TRBJ2-7 and V is TRBV27; 7 nucleotides line up with TRBD2. The CDR3 covers 13 residues. With V trimmed by 2 bases and J by 5 bases, 3 bases remained unmatched. Germline V gives CDR1 MNHEY, CDR2 SMNVEV (reference sequence). The CDR3 is CASSLGGGNEQYF. CDR3 sequence (DNA): TGTGCCAGCAGTTTAGGGGGAGGGAACGAGCAGTACTTC.

The chain has TRBV12-3 or TRBV12-4 and TRBJ2-7, with D hard to call. There are 12 residues in the CDR3. The ends were cut back, 6 bases at V and 4 bases at J, with 10 bases in the middle. The CDR3 DNA sequence: TGTGCCAGCAGCCGGGCAGTATACGAGCAGTACTTC. This codes for CASSRAVYEQYF.

This clonotype was seen only a few times. The chain joins TRBV27 to TRBJ2-5; D is unresolved. CDR1 is MNHEY and CDR2 is SMNVEV in the germline V gene (reference sequence). The CDR3 runs to 14 residues. Trimming stripped 5 bases from V and 5 bases from J, with 15 bases between. In DNA, the CDR3 is TGTGCCAGCAGTCGCGGACCCCGTACGGAGACCCAGTACTTC. Residues: CASSRGPRTETQYF.

This sequence joins TRBV28 and TRBJ2-1, with 9 nucleotides matching TRBD1. V trimming: 5 bases; J trimming: 4 bases; junction bases outside the gene matches: 9. The CDR3 totals 16 residues. Germline V lookup: CDR1 MDHEN, CDR2 SYDVKM. CDR3: CASSPWTGALYNEQFF. DNA of the CDR3: TGTGCCAGCAGTCCCTGGACAGGGGCCCTATACAATGAGCAGTTCTTC.

This clonotype was found many times. The rearrangement links TRBV28 to TRBJ2-4; D gene ambiguous. The CDR3 covers 13 residues. V lost 7 bases and J 0 bases, leaving 7 bases between the germline ends. The germline V gene has CDR1 MDHEN and CDR2 SYDVKM. The CDR3 loop is CASTKLAKNIQYF. The CDR3 DNA reads as TGTGCCAGCACTAAATTAGCCAAAAACATTCAGTACTTC.

This clonotype was detected ten times or more. The chain carries TRBV7-2 and TRBJ2-4; 9 bases map to TRBD1. Germline-derived CDR1 and CDR2 are SGHTA and FQGNSA. V shed 4 bases and J 4 bases; nucleotides not matched to a gene: 11. The CDR3 is 17 residues long. The CDR3 here is CASSSRGEGTGKNIQYF. The CDR3 DNA follows: TGTGCCAGCAGCTCCCGAGGGGAGGGGACAGGGAAAAACATTCAGTACTTC. Drawing the rest from reference TRBV7-2 and TRBJ2-4, the complete variable domain is GAGVSQSPSNKVTEKGKDVELRCDPISGHTALYWYRQSLGQGLEFLIYFQGNSAPDKSGLPSDRFSAERTGGSVSTLTIQRTQQEDSAVYLCASSSRGEGTGKNIQYFGAGTRLSVL.

This clonotype turned up a few times. V and J are TRBV6-1 and TRBJ2-1, with 11 bases identical to TRBD2. The CDR3 consists of 16 residues. The trim removed 3 bases at V and 2 bases at J, leaving 3 bases unmatched. Per the germline V gene, CDR1 is MNHNS and CDR2 is SASEGT. CDR3 nucleotides: TGTGCCAGCAGTGATAGCGGGGGGGCCCCCTACAATGAGCAGTTCTTC. It specifies CASSDSGGAPYNEQFF.